This TCR beta chain was sequenced during a study of post-analysis software for immune sequencing data. TCR beta libraries were prepared from cDNA with unique molecular identifiers. TCRdb re-called the PCR reads through MiXCR, storing one row per CDR3 protein. The data contain approximately 630,000 distinct CDR3 sequences, 55% to 70% of them singletons. General study findings and limits: In patients, TRBV5-6, TRBV5-1 and TRBV20-1 belonged to roughly five TRBV segments found more frequently than in controls. Patients with multiple sclerosis recorded significantly lower normalized Chao1 diversity than controls, the study found.

The CDR3 spans 18 residues. J lost 1 base, V lost 6 bases, and 12 bases had no gene match. To note about this clonotype: Its target is unknown.

The sequencing input was blood. V usage is TRBV12-3 or TRBV12-4 and J usage is TRBJ2-6; 7 nucleotides agree with TRBD1. This sequence was found in a girl aged 2 to 9 with multiple sclerosis. The CDR3 coding sequence is TGTGCCAGCAGGGGTCGTGGACAGGAACTTTCTGGGGCCAACGTCCTGACTTTC. This encodes CASRGRGQELSGANVLTF.